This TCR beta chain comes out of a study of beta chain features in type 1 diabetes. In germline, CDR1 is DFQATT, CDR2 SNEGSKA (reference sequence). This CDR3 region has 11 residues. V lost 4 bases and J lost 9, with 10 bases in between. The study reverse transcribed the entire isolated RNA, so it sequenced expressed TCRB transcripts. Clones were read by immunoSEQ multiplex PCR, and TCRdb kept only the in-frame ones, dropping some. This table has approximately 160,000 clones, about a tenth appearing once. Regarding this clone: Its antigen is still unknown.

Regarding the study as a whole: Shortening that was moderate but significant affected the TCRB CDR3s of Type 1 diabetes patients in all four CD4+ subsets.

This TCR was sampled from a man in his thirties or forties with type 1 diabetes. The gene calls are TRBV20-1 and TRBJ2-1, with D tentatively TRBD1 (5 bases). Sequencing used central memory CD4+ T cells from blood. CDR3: CSATGFTEQFF. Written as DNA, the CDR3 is TGCAGTGCTACAGGGTTCACTGAGCAGTTCTTC.